The rows below give T cell receptor beta chains drawn from one sample of a study of metastatic and nonmetastatic thyroid tumors. TCRdb re-analyzed the PCR reads using MiXCR. The table lists roughly 30,000 clones, about 20% of them singletons. Sequencing input: blood. The source is a female donor with papillary thyroid cancer or a benign thyroid nodule (not recorded which). Some clones in this sample may be carry-over from other donors' samples. Each CDR3 is given with its conserved first and last residue.

TRBV4-1	TRBJ2-7	CASSLGLDPYEQYF
TRBV11-2	TRBJ1-5	CASSLVVNQPQHF
TRBV28	TRBJ2-1	CASSPRLAGREQFF
TRBV11-2	TRBJ1-3	CASSYPPGIGNTIYF
TRBV20-1	TRBJ1-1	CSAIHRAEREAFF
TRBV27	TRBJ1-2	CASSLLGSNYGYTF
TRBV5-1	TRBJ2-1	CASSLTIGGYNEQFF
TRBV3-1	TRBJ2-5	CASSQERSRWETQYF
TRBV30	TRBJ2-7	CAWSVGEFDEQYF
TRBV28	TRBJ2-5	CASSSAGVKETQYF
TRBV7-2	TRBJ1-2	CASSSSWEAAYGYTF
TRBV6-1	TRBJ2-7	CASRRASPYEQYF
TRBV5-1	TRBJ2-7	CASSTTGPPWNGQYF
TRBV6-1	TRBJ2-7	CASSDGWVGEGIYEQYF
TRBV9	TRBJ2-3	CASSTGDTPSTDTQYF
TRBV11-2	TRBJ2-3	CASSQQAAGGRNTQYF
TRBV6-1	TRBJ2-1	CASLREGQYNEQFF
TRBV6-2/TRBV6-3	TRBJ1-1	CASSYVGTEAFF
TRBV24-1	TRBJ2-1	CATSDSIIGRESLDEQFF
TRBV10-1	TRBJ1-2	CASRRTTGRNYGYTF
TRBV10-1	TRBJ2-3	CASSESSPTDTQYF
TRBV4-1	TRBJ2-1	CASSYPEPNNEQFF
TRBV24-1	TRBJ1-2	CATSAGTNYGYTF
TRBV5-1	TRBJ1-4	CASSLAGTGDTEKLFF
TRBV12-3/TRBV12-4	TRBJ1-6	CASRIGESPLHF
TRBV19	TRBJ2-1	CASSIKVTGIYNEQFF
TRBV5-1	TRBJ1-2	CASSSGQGTYGYTF
TRBV2	TRBJ2-5	CASSGDSSRRETQYF
TRBV11-2	TRBJ2-5	CASSLSTGAGQETQYF
TRBV9	TRBJ2-3	CASSVGGHNTDTQYF
TRBV5-1	TRBJ1-1	CASSSTGTGRLVNTEAFF
TRBV3-1	TRBJ1-5	CASSAWTDQPQHF
TRBV6-5	TRBJ2-3	CASSYSGPAGGTDTQYF
TRBV19	TRBJ1-3	CASSRTGTAGNTIYF
TRBV2	TRBJ1-4	CASSVRTGNEKLFF
TRBV30	TRBJ1-1	CAWRRQGSEAFF
TRBV6-1	TRBJ2-1	CASSEAGDPYNEQFF
TRBV29-1	TRBJ2-3	CSGLRRVRDRGTDTQYF
TRBV14	TRBJ2-7	CASSPQGYEQYF
TRBV7-3	TRBJ2-3	CARSIWAGGGDTPYF
TRBV20-1	TRBJ1-4	CSVVIPGQSELFF
TRBV14	TRBJ2-7	CASSRVAGGIGYEQYF
TRBV28	TRBJ2-7	CASSSGQGADGAGTGQYF
TRBV14	TRBJ2-6	CASSQFLDRAISGANVLTF
TRBV6-1	TRBJ1-3	CASSPYPGQGGNTIYF
TRBV10-3	TRBJ2-1	CAITPGLAPHNEQFF
TRBV5-1	TRBJ2-1	CASSSGQGYNEQFF